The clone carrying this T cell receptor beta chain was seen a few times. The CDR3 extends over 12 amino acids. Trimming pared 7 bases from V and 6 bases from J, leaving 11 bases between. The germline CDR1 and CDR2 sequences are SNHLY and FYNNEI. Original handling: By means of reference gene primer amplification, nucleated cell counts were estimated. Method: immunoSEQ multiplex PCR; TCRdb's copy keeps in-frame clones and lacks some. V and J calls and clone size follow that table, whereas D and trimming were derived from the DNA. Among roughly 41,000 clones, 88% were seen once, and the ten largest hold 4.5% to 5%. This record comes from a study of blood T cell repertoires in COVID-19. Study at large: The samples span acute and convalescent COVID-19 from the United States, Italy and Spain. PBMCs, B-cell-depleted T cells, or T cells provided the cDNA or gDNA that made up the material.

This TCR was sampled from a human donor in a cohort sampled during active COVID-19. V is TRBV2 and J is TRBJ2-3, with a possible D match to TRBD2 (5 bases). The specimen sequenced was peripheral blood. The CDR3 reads CASTSQRDTQYF. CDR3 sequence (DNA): TGTGCCAGCACAAGTCAGCGGGATACGCAGTATTTT.